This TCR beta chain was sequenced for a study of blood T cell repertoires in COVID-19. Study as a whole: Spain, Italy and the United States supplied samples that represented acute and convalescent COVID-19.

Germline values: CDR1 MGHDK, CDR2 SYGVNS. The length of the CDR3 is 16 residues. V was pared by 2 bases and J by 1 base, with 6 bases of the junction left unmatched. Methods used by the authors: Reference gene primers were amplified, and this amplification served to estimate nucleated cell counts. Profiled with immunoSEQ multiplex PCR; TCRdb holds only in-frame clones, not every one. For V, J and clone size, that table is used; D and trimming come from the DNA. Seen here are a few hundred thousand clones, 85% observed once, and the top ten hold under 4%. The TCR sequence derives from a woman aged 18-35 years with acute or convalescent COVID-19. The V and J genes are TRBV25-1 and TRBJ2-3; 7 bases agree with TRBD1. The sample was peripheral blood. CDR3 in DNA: TGTGCCAGCAGTGAACCGAGAGGGACAGGCACAGATACGCAGTATTTT. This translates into CASSEPRGTGTDTQYF.